The 32 T cell receptor beta chains reported below all come from one sample, sequenced in a study of cytomegalovirus exposure and HLA in healthy donors. TCRdb's table, derived via immunoSEQ multiplex PCR, lists solely in-frame clones and lacks some. The data show roughly 350,000 clones, roughly 90% seen once. Sequenced sample: PBMCs. Receptor source: a young woman in good health and CMV-seronegative.

This sequence joins TRBV29-1 and TRBJ2-7; possible D gene TRBD2, 5 bases. The germline gives CDR1 SQVTM, CDR2 ANQGSEA. This CDR3 contains 13 residues. The ends were cut back, 4 bases at V and 4 bases at J, with 14 bases in the middle. CDR3 loop: CSVVWTEEYEQYF. CDR3 nucleotides: TGCAGCGTTGTATGGACGGAGGAGTACGAGCAGTACTTC.

The chain uses TRBV5-6 and TRBJ1-1, with TRBD1 matching 8 bases. The CDR3 length is 14 residues. The V and J ends lost 4 bases and 6 bases, in that order; junction bases with no gene match: 8. The germline V gene has CDR1 SGHDT and CDR2 YYEEEE. CDR3: CASSPTGVGPEAFF. In DNA, the CDR3 is TGTGCCAGCAGCCCGACAGGGGTCGGCCCTGAAGCTTTCTTT.

This clone was observed a few times. V and J are TRBV6-1 and TRBJ1-1; no firm D call. V shed 5 bases and J shed 0 bases, with 7 bases lying between them. The germline V gene has CDR1 MNHNS and CDR2 SASEGT. The CDR3 is made up of 13 amino acids. CDR3 sequence (DNA): TGTGCCAGCAGTCCCTTGTTGAACACTGAAGCTTTCTTT. Protein sequence: CASSPLLNTEAFF.

The rearrangement joins TRBV6-5 to TRBJ2-3; perhaps TRBD1 as D (5 bases). The CDR3 extends over 15 amino acids. The V gene lost 0 bases and the J gene lost 2 bases, with 9 bases spanning the gap. The V gene's germline CDR1 is MNHEY and CDR2 SVGAGI. As DNA, the CDR3 is TGTGCCAGCAGTTACTCTGGGGCAGACACAGATACGCAGTATTTT. Translated: CASSYSGADTDTQYF.

This clone was recorded only once. This sequence joins TRBV29-1 and TRBJ2-1, with 11 bases fitting TRBD2. This CDR3 has 13 residues. Germline trimming cut 8 bases from V and 3 bases from J; bases unmatched to any gene: 3. Germline loops: CDR1 SQVTM, CDR2 ANQGSEA. The CDR3 is CSTGTSGYNEQFF. The CDR3 coding sequence is TGCAGCACCGGGACTAGCGGCTACAATGAGCAGTTCTTC.

This chain uses TRBV25-1 with TRBJ1-5, with D possibly being TRBD1 (5 bases). The ends were cut back, 8 bases at V and 3 bases at J, with 26 bases in the middle. CDR3 length: 18 residues. Germline lookup yields CDR1 MGHDK and CDR2 SYGVNS. The CDR3 DNA reads as TGTGCCAGCCCCCCCGGACAAACGGAGGGCTTCAACAATCAGCCCCAGCATTTT. It codes for CASPPGQTEGFNNQPQHF.

The chain links TRBV5-4 to TRBJ2-1; 9 bases agree with TRBD1. The germline V gene encodes CDR1 SGHNT and CDR2 YYREEE (reference sequence). The CDR3 totals 16 residues. V trimming: 4 bases; J trimming: 4 bases; junction bases outside the gene matches: 9. CDR3 nucleotides: TGTGCCAGCAGCAAAACAGGGGGCACGGGATACAATGAGCAGTTCTTC. This sequence encodes CASSKTGGTGYNEQFF. Full variable domain (remainder filled in from reference TRBV5-4 and TRBJ2-1): ETGVTQSPTHLIKTRGQQVTLRCSSQSGHNTVSWYQQALGQGPQFIFQYYREEENGRGNFPPRFSGLQFPNYSSELNVNALELDDSALYLCASSKTGGTGYNEQFFGPGTRLTVL.

This clone was observed once. The chain links TRBV7-2 to TRBJ2-1, with TRBD2 as a possible D gene (6 bases). The CDR3 runs 12 residues. V shed 5 bases and J shed 9 bases, with 11 bases lying between them. Per germline, CDR1 SGHTA and CDR2 FQGNSA. The CDR3 region is CASSQLAGEQFF. CDR3 nucleotides: TGTGCCAGCAGCCAACTAGCAGGTGAGCAGTTCTTC.

The V gene is TRBV19, the J gene TRBJ2-3, with TRBD2 identical over 10 bases. The CDR3 is 16 amino acids. Losses at the gene ends were 3 bases for V and 0 bases for J; bases not matched to a gene: 3. Germline V gives CDR1 LNHDA, CDR2 SQIVND (reference sequence). The chain's CDR3 is CASSMGTSVSTDTQYF. The DNA of the CDR3 is TGTGCCAGTAGTATGGGGACTAGCGTTAGCACAGATACGCAGTATTTT.

The chain uses TRBV6-6 and TRBJ2-7; D might be TRBD2 (6 bases). Trimming stripped 2 bases from V and 3 bases from J, with 14 bases between. In germline, CDR1 is MNHNY, CDR2 SVGAGI (reference sequence). The CDR3 spans 15 residues. The CDR3 DNA follows: TGTGCCAGCAGTTACCGGGTGGGGGGTGACTACGAGCAGTACTTC. Its protein is CASSYRVGGDYEQYF.

The J gene is TRBJ2-3, the V gene TRBV2, with TRBD1 matching 9 bases. CDR3 length: 16 residues. The J segment lost 2 bases and the V segment lost 4 bases, leaving 7 bases of the junction unmatched. The germline gives CDR1 SNHLY, CDR2 FYNNEI. CDR3 amino acids: CASSGKRDRATDTQYF. Here the CDR3 DNA reads TGTGCCAGCAGTGGAAAACGGGACAGGGCCACAGATACGCAGTATTTT.

V usage is TRBV16 and J usage is TRBJ1-5; the D is unclear. Germline V gene sequence: CDR1 KGHSY, CDR2 FQNENV. The V end was cut by 0 bases, the J end by 7 bases, with 4 bases between. CDR3 size: 12 residues. CDR3 region: CASSQSGQPQHF. CDR3 DNA: TGTGCCAGCAGCCAATCCGGGCAGCCCCAGCATTTT.

This sequence joins TRBV5-4 and TRBJ2-2; maybe TRBD2 (6 bases). The CDR3 is 16 amino acids. V dropped 4 bases and J dropped 4 bases, with 17 bases sitting between them. Germline lookup yields CDR1 SGHNT and CDR2 YYREEE (reference sequence). CDR3 region: CASSQGLPEATGELFF. CDR3 bases: TGTGCCAGCAGCCAGGGACTCCCGGAGGCCACCGGGGAGCTGTTTTTT.

This chain connects TRBV7-8 to TRBJ1-5; D might be TRBD1 (6 bases). The CDR3 covers 16 residues. Germline-derived CDR1 and CDR2 are SGHVS and FQNEAQ. Trimming cost V 0 bases and J 2 bases, with 11 bases left between them. The DNA of the CDR3 is TGTGCCAGCAGCTTAGCGTGGGGGCGCGGCAATCAGCCCCAGCATTTT. Protein sequence: CASSLAWGRGNQPQHF.

This clone showed up just once. V gene TRBV29-1 combines with J gene TRBJ2-4; TRBD1 aligns across 8 bases. The CDR3 sequence is 14 residues long. V lost 4 bases and J lost 1; bases outside the gene matches: 3. Looked up from germline, CDR1 is SQVTM and CDR2 is ANQGSEA. CDR3 loop: CSVAGGAAKNIQYF. The CDR3 DNA follows: TGCAGCGTTGCAGGGGGCGCTGCCAAAAACATTCAGTACTTC.

This sequence joins TRBV11-2 and TRBJ2-7; 8 bases agree with TRBD2. Per the germline V gene, CDR1 is SGHAT and CDR2 is FQNNGV. The CDR3 length is 17 residues. Trimming removed 0 bases from V and 7 bases from J; junction bases left unmatched: 14. The DNA of the CDR3 is TGTGCCAGCAGCTTAGATGAGAGTGGGCGGGAGGAGAATGAGCAGTACTTC. Translating it yields CASSLDESGREENEQYF.

The chain carries TRBV19 and TRBJ2-1; D remains ambiguous. V lost 6 bases and J 9 bases, leaving 9 bases between the germline ends. The CDR3 contains 11 residues. Germline CDR1 LNHDA, CDR2 SQIVND (reference sequence). In nucleotides, the CDR3 is TGTGCCAGTAGCGGAGCGCTTGAGCAGTTCTTC. Its translation is CASSGALEQFF.

The chain links TRBV6-1 to TRBJ2-5; 7 bases fit TRBD1. The CDR3 loop spans 13 amino acids. J was trimmed by 4 bases and V by 6 bases; bases with no gene match: 5. Germline V gene lookup returns CDR1 MNHNS and CDR2 SASEGT. In nucleotides, the CDR3 is TGTGCCAGCAGCAGACAGGGAAGAGAGACCCAGTACTTC. Encoded protein: CASSRQGRETQYF.

This clone was picked up one time. The chain recombines TRBV2 with TRBJ2-5, with TRBD1 as a possible D gene (6 bases). This CDR3 is 12 amino acids long. V shed 4 bases and J shed 4 bases, with 7 bases lying between them. Germline V gives CDR1 SNHLY, CDR2 FYNNEI. The CDR3, as DNA: TGTGCCAGCAGTGGAGGGGGAGAGACCCAGTACTTC. This encodes CASSGGGETQYF.

Remarks on this clone: Other DNA sequences from this sample encode an identical CDR3 as well. V and J are TRBV6-5 and TRBJ2-5; D uncertain. Germline lookup yields CDR1 MNHEY and CDR2 SVGAGI. Between the trimmed V and J ends, which lost 5 bases and 5 bases, there was a span of 6 bases. This CDR3 is 11 amino acids long. CDR3 DNA sequence: TGTGCCAGCAGTCCCGGGGAGACCCAGTACTTC. Translating gives CASSPGETQYF.

CDR3 nucleotides: TGTGCCAGCGCCCCTAGCGTCGGGACGAACTATGGCTACACCTTC. Its protein is CASAPSVGTNYGYTF. The chain uses TRBV9 and TRBJ1-2; possibly TRBD1 for D (5 bases). Germline V gene data show CDR1 as SGDLS and CDR2 as YYNGEE. V lost 7 bases, J lost 2 bases, and 18 bases lay in between. The CDR3 loop spans 15 amino acids.

The rearrangement links TRBV19 to TRBJ1-2; tentative D call: TRBD1 (5 bases). The CDR3 loop spans 12 amino acids. Looked up from germline, CDR1 is LNHDA and CDR2 is SQIVND (reference sequence). The V end lost 6 bases, the J end lost 4 bases, and 9 bases lay between the germline ends. CDR3 nucleotide sequence: TGTGCCAGTAGCTCGGACACCTATGGCTACACCTTC. It is translated as CASSSDTYGYTF. Together with reference TRBV19 and TRBJ1-2, the CDR3 gives the full variable domain: DGGITQSPKYLFRKEGQNVTLSCEQNLNHDAMYWYRQDPGQGLRLIYYSQIVNDFQKGDIAEGYSVSREKKESFPLTVTSAQKNPTAFYLCASSSDTYGYTFGSGTRLTVV.

The chain is built from TRBV5-6 and TRBJ2-5; a weak D match, TRBD2 (7 bases). Germline V CDR1 and CDR2: SGHDT, YYEEEE. The CDR3 covers 13 residues. Between the trimmed V and J ends, which lost 4 bases and 6 bases, there was a span of 13 bases. The CDR3, as DNA: TGTGCCAGCAGCGGAGCCGGGGGGCAGACCCAGTACTTC. Amino acids: CASSGAGGQTQYF. The variable domain in full, with the rest retrieved from reference TRBV5-6 and TRBJ2-5, is DAGVTQSPTHLIKTRGQQVTLRCSPKSGHDTVSWYQQALGQGPQFIFQYYEEEERQRGNFPDRFSGHQFPNYSSELNVNALLLGDSALYLCASSGAGGQTQYFGPGTRLLVL.

The chain carries TRBV6-1 and TRBJ2-1, with D possibly matching TRBD1 (6 bases). The germline V and J ends were trimmed by 5 bases and 8 bases, with 16 bases remaining between them. Germline lookup yields CDR1 MNHNS and CDR2 SASEGT. The CDR3 covers 14 residues. Here the CDR3 reads CASSFRDTRYEQFF. CDR3 nucleotide sequence: TGTGCCAGCAGTTTCCGGGACACCCGGTATGAGCAGTTCTTC.

Note on this clone: Distinct nucleotide sequences in the sample also encode this CDR3. The CDR3 loop reads CASSFDRSTDTQYF. CDR3 nucleotide sequence: TGCGCCAGCAGCTTCGACAGATCCACAGATACGCAGTATTTT. The chain combines TRBV5-1 with TRBJ2-3; D may be TRBD1 (5 bases). The CDR3 length is 14 residues. Germline assignment: CDR1 SGHRS and CDR2 YFSETQ. V was pared by 2 bases and J by 2 bases, with 9 bases between.

The chain uses TRBV5-1 and TRBJ1-4; D is ambiguous. Germline values: CDR1 SGHRS, CDR2 YFSETQ. The CDR3 sequence is 14 residues long. Trimming removed 5 bases from V and 8 bases from J, with 16 bases in between. The CDR3, as DNA: TGCGCCAGCAGTGCTCCCGGCTTCAGGGAAAAACTGTTTTTT. This sequence encodes CASSAPGFREKLFF.

V gene TRBV2 combines with J gene TRBJ2-3; a possible D gene is TRBD1 (7 bases). Trimming stripped 2 bases from V and 1 base from J, with 10 bases between. This CDR3 contains 15 residues. CDR1 SNHLY and CDR2 FYNNEI come from the germline V gene. The CDR3 is CASSERRGRTDTQYF. In DNA form, the CDR3 reads TGTGCCAGCAGTGAACGGAGGGGGCGCACAGATACGCAGTATTTT.

The gene calls are TRBV18 and TRBJ2-7, with 7 bases that match TRBD1. The trim removed 4 bases at V and 8 bases at J, leaving 11 bases unmatched. The CDR3 covers 14 residues. Germline-derived CDR1 and CDR2 are KGHSH and LQKENI. The CDR3 bases are TGTGCCAGCTCACGGGACAGCCCTCCTACGAAGCAGTACTTC. It translates to CASSRDSPPTKQYF.

The rearrangement uses TRBV25-1 and TRBJ1-2, with 12 bases lining up with TRBD1. Trimming cost V 1 base and J 4 bases; bases outside gene matches: 4. This CDR3 is 16 amino acids long. CDR1 MGHDK and CDR2 SYGVNS come from the germline V gene. The CDR3 DNA sequence: TGTGCCAGCAGTGAATGGGGGACAGGGGGCAGCTATGGCTACACCTTC. This codes for CASSEWGTGGSYGYTF.

This clone was observed a handful of times. This chain uses TRBV6-5 with TRBJ2-7; a possible D gene is TRBD2 (6 bases). V shed 6 bases and J shed 2 bases, with 11 bases lying between them. CDR3 length: 13 residues. Germline values: CDR1 MNHEY, CDR2 SVGAGI. CDR3: CASSRGGAYEQYF. The CDR3 DNA reads TGTGCCAGCAGCCGGGGCGGGGCCTACGAGCAGTACTTC.

This chain connects TRBV11-1 to TRBJ2-1; D may be TRBD2 (6 bases). Looked up from germline, CDR1 is SGHAT and CDR2 is FQDESV (reference sequence). The length of the CDR3 is 16 residues. The V gene lost 3 bases and the J gene lost 7 bases, with 19 bases spanning the gap. CDR3: CASSFSLGGSGNEQFF. For the CDR3, the DNA is TGTGCCAGCAGCTTTTCACTTGGAGGGTCGGGGAATGAGCAGTTCTTC.

J is TRBJ2-7 and V is TRBV7-8, with D possibly matching TRBD2 (5 bases). The CDR3 is 15 amino acids. V was clipped by 5 bases and J by 7 bases, with 21 bases between them. CDR1 is SGHVS, CDR2 FQNEAQ, per germline. The CDR3 loop is CASSRSGAPQREQYF. DNA of the CDR3: TGTGCCAGCAGCCGAAGCGGAGCCCCTCAAAGGGAGCAGTACTTC.